This passage covers 10 T cell receptor beta chains from one sample sequenced in a study of cytomegalovirus exposure and HLA in healthy donors. Both 60 Vbeta primers and 13 Jbeta primers went into the PCR. Produced via immunoSEQ multiplex PCR; TCRdb's table is partial and in-frame only. This sample has around 160,000 clones; around 80% occur once, and the top ten carry around 8%. The sequenced material came from PBMCs. The receptors were gathered from a woman between 35 and 50 years old in good health and CMV-seropositive.

V gene TRBV6-1 combines with J gene TRBJ1-5, with TRBD1 as a possible D gene (5 bases). Germline CDR1 and CDR2: MNHNS and SASEGT. The V and J ends lost 2 bases and 0 bases respectively, with 8 bases between them. The CDR3 is 15 amino acids. The CDR3 bases are TGTGCCAGCAGTGAAAGGACAATTAGCAATCAGCCCCAGCATTTT. Translating it yields CASSERTISNQPQHF.

The rearrangement joins TRBV11-2 to TRBJ2-3, with 7 bases lining up with TRBD2. Unmatched junction bases numbered 8, after V lost 5 bases and J lost 0 bases. CDR1 is SGHAT and CDR2 is FQNNGV in the germline V gene. The CDR3 is 16 amino acids. This CDR3 is CASSRLREFSTDTQYF. The CDR3 DNA sequence: TGTGCCAGCAGCCGACTGCGGGAGTTCAGCACAGATACGCAGTATTTT.

This rearrangement joins TRBV9 to TRBJ1-2; D possibly corresponds to TRBD1 (5 bases). The CDR3 has 15 amino acids. Germline V gene lookup returns CDR1 SGDLS and CDR2 YYNGEE. Trimming shortened V by 0 bases and J by 4 bases, and 13 bases separated the two germline ends. This CDR3 is CASSVGPGSTYGYTF. The DNA for the CDR3 is TGTGCCAGCAGCGTAGGTCCAGGGTCGACCTATGGCTACACCTTC.

This chain joins TRBV5-1 and TRBJ1-1; maybe TRBD1 (5 bases). CDR1 and CDR2 (germline): SGHRS, YFSETQ. Deletions cut 2 bases from V and 4 bases from J, with 12 bases between. The CDR3 contains 14 residues. CDR3 in DNA: TGCGCCAGCAGCTTCCCGGGGAGGGGCACTGAAGCTTTCTTT. Translating it yields CASSFPGRGTEAFF.

The CDR3 nucleotides are TGTGCCAGCAGCCTGACTTACGATGAGCAGTTCTTC. Protein product: CASSLTYDEQFF. The chain couples TRBV7-9 to TRBJ2-1, with no clear D. The germline CDR1 and CDR2 sequences are SEHNR and FQNEAQ (reference sequence). The CDR3 sequence is 12 residues long. V was cut by 5 bases and J by 8 bases, with 10 bases left in between.

This clone has more than one count but fewer than ten. The chain carries TRBV2 and TRBJ2-2; D might be TRBD1 (5 bases). Germline V lookup: CDR1 SNHLY, CDR2 FYNNEI. The CDR3 has 13 amino acids. V lost 2 bases and J 8 bases, leaving 9 bases between the germline ends. CDR3 loop: CASSEQGVGELFF. The CDR3 DNA follows: TGTGCCAGCAGTGAACAGGGTGTAGGGGAGCTGTTTTTT.

V gene TRBV5-1 combines with J gene TRBJ2-3; 8 nucleotides line up with TRBD1. V was pared by 2 bases and J by 3 bases, with 2 bases of the junction left unmatched. The CDR3 totals 14 residues. Looked up from germline, CDR1 is SGHRS and CDR2 is YFSETQ. The CDR3 sequence is CASSFDRGTDTQYF. The CDR3 DNA reads as TGCGCCAGCAGCTTCGACAGGGGAACAGATACGCAGTATTTT.

The chain joins TRBV19 to TRBJ1-1, with 8 bases that match TRBD1. The CDR3 runs 13 residues. From germline, CDR1 is LNHDA and CDR2 SQIVND (reference sequence). J lost 3 bases, V lost 5 bases, and 2 bases had no gene match. Here the CDR3 reads CASSSTGDTEAFF. DNA of the CDR3: TGTGCCAGTAGTTCGACAGGGGACACTGAAGCTTTCTTT.

This sequence joins TRBV10-3 and TRBJ1-2; 8 positions match TRBD1. Germline loops: CDR1 ENHRY, CDR2 SYGVKD. This CDR3 region has 16 residues. J gave up 2 bases and V 2 bases, and 7 bases lay outside the gene matches. The CDR3 here is CAISEGRGQENYGYTF. CDR3 sequence (DNA): TGTGCCATCAGTGAGGGTAGGGGACAGGAGAACTATGGCTACACCTTC.

The chain employs TRBV7-2 and TRBJ2-7; D gene uncertain. With 5 bases removed from V and 4 bases from J, the gap between germline ends came to 9 bases. This CDR3 contains 12 residues. Germline V lookup: CDR1 SGHTA, CDR2 FQGNSA. The CDR3 is CASSQTLYEQYF. The CDR3 nucleotides are TGTGCCAGCAGCCAAACTCTTTACGAGCAGTACTTC. The full variable domain, in which reference TRBV7-2 and TRBJ2-7 provide the parts outside the CDR3, is GAGVSQSPSNKVTEKGKDVELRCDPISGHTALYWYRQSLGQGLEFLIYFQGNSAPDKSGLPSDRFSAERTGGSVSTLTIQRTQQEDSAVYLCASSQTLYEQYFGPGTRLTVT.